This TCR beta chain was identified in a study of T cells in Graves' hyperthyroidism and ophthalmopathy. Regarding the study as a whole: Through a model of 13 V-J features, ophthalmopathy was separated from stable hyperthyroidism. Blood also held most thyroid clonotypes expanded beyond 0.001.

TCR beta CDR3 sequences were amplified from RNA transcripts. HTBI primers drove first-round RT-PCR of the TCR CDR3. One entry per CDR3 protein results from TCRdb running MiXCR on the multiplex PCR reads. The top ten hold 15% to 19% of the sample, which has roughly 380,000 distinct CDR3 sequences, roughly 20% seen once. Trimming shortened V by 5 bases and J by 0 bases, and 10 bases separated the two germline ends. This CDR3 contains 14 residues. Looked up from germline, CDR1 is MNHEY and CDR2 is SVGEGT. Orbital computed tomography and thyroid ultrasound, together with serum TRAb and thyroxine and clinical symptoms, were used for diagnoses. This clonotype was picked up many times. The antigen is undetermined.

The chain carries TRBV6-2 or TRBV6-3 and TRBJ1-1; no reliable D call. The TCR was taken from a woman aged 40 to 55 with Graves' ophthalmopathy. Specimen: blood. DNA of the CDR3: TGTGCCAGCAGTCGCGGACGGTTGAACACTGAAGCTTTCTTT. As protein: CASSRGRLNTEAFF.